This T cell receptor (beta chain) stems from a study of coeliac disease. This clone was detected only a few times. The antigen is not known. Study findings and constraints: In active celiac disease, intraepithelial and lamina propria TRB and TRG repertoires were less clonal than controls.

CDR3 size: 14 residues. V shed 3 bases and J 5 bases; nucleotides not matched to a gene: 5. The V gene's germline CDR1 is LGHNA and CDR2 YSLEER. Sequencing used immunoSEQ multiplex PCR; TCRdb keeps in-frame clones, though not all of them. The data hold more than 4,000 clones, with 68% observed a single time. The sequence was collected from a young woman with active celiac disease. Sequencing used intraepithelial lymphocytes from the gut. The rearrangement uses TRBV4-3 and TRBJ1-2; 8 positions match TRBD1. The CDR3 bases are TGCGCCAGCAGCCAGGAACGGACAGGGTATGGCTACACCTTC. Amino acid sequence: CASSQERTGYGYTF.